Below, 12 T cell receptor beta chains from the same sample are listed, as sequenced in a study of CD8 T cell repertoires and HIV-1 epitope variants. The data were produced by immunoSEQ multiplex PCR, yet TCRdb's version contains in-frame clones alone and is incomplete. Among 6,000 or so clones listed, over 60% were seen once. Antigens of these TCRs are unknown. The sample consisted of cultured CD8+ T cells derived from PBMCs. Source of these receptors: a male donor with HIV.

The V and J genes are TRBV11-1 and TRBJ2-7, with 7 positions matching TRBD1. This CDR3 has 13 amino acids. Trimming removed 2 bases from V and 2 bases from J; junction bases left unmatched: 0. Germline V gene data show CDR1 as SGHAT and CDR2 as FQDESV (reference sequence). This CDR3 is CASSLQGAYEQYF. CDR3 nucleotides: TGTGCCAGCAGCTTACAGGGGGCCTACGAGCAGTACTTC.

The chain recombines TRBV5-5 with TRBJ2-3, with D perhaps being TRBD1 or TRBD2 (5 bases each). V lost 2 bases to trimming and J lost 2 bases, with 9 bases between them. Per germline, CDR1 SGHKS and CDR2 YYEKEE (reference sequence). The CDR3 has 14 amino acids. The CDR3: CASSLWGPTDTQYF. The CDR3 DNA sequence: TGTGCCAGCAGCTTATGGGGACCCACAGATACGCAGTATTTT.

The CDR3 reads CASSLVGGSTDTQYF. CDR3 in DNA: TGTGCCAGCAGCTTGGTCGGGGGAAGCACAGATACGCAGTATTTT. The chain employs TRBV5-4 and TRBJ2-3, with D possibly TRBD2 on 6 matching bases. Trimming pared 0 bases from V and 0 bases from J, leaving 8 bases between. The CDR3 has 15 residues. Germline CDR1 reads SGHNT; CDR2 reads YYREEE (reference sequence). The full variable domain, completed using reference TRBV5-4 and TRBJ2-3, is ETGVTQSPTHLIKTRGQQVTLRCSSQSGHNTVSWYQQALGQGPQFIFQYYREEENGRGNFPPRFSGLQFPNYSSELNVNALELDDSALYLCASSLVGGSTDTQYFGPGTRLTVL.

The V gene is TRBV19, the J gene TRBJ1-2; D ambiguous. V lost 6 bases and J 2 bases, leaving 16 bases between the germline ends. Germline assignment: CDR1 LNHDA and CDR2 SQIVND (reference sequence). This CDR3 spans 15 amino acids. The CDR3 sequence is CASSSNSLMNYGYTF. The CDR3, as DNA: TGTGCCAGTAGCTCAAACAGTTTAATGAACTATGGCTACACCTTC.

The chain recombines TRBV7-9 with TRBJ2-1; tentatively, D is TRBD1 (5 bases). The CDR3 has 15 amino acids. Trimming cost V 2 bases and J 1 base, with 9 bases left between them. Per the germline V gene, CDR1 is SEHNR and CDR2 is FQNEAQ (reference sequence). The CDR3 spells CASSLLAGSYNEQFF. The CDR3 DNA sequence: TGTGCCAGCAGCTTACTGGCAGGGTCCTACAATGAGCAGTTCTTC.

J is TRBJ1-4 and V is TRBV27; 12 nucleotides agree with TRBD1. CDR1 and CDR2 from the germline V gene are MNHEY and SMNVEV (reference sequence). V lost 5 bases, J lost 8 bases, and 9 bases stayed unmatched. This CDR3 spans 16 amino acids. This CDR3 reads CASSLGTGGYAEKLFF. The DNA of the CDR3 is TGTGCCAGCAGTCTCGGGACAGGGGGCTACGCGGAAAAACTGTTTTTT.

This clone was detected a few times. The CDR3 sequence: CASSLTRDSSYEQYF. The CDR3 DNA reads as TGTGCCAGCAGCTTAACCCGGGACTCCTCCTACGAGCAGTACTTC. The chain recombines TRBV7-2 with TRBJ2-7, with D tentatively TRBD2 (6 bases). Germline CDR1 and CDR2: SGHTA and FQGNSA. The CDR3 sequence is 15 residues long. Trimming cost V 2 bases and J 0 bases, with 11 bases left between them.

This sequence joins TRBV5-5 and TRBJ2-7, with no clear D. Germline lookup yields CDR1 SGHKS and CDR2 YYEKEE (reference sequence). The CDR3 loop spans 12 amino acids. The V end was cut by 2 bases, the J end by 6 bases, with 9 bases between. This CDR3 is CASSLVPSEQYF. In DNA, the CDR3 is TGTGCCAGCAGCTTAGTCCCGTCCGAGCAGTACTTC.

The V call is TRBV7-2, the J call TRBJ1-6; D not resolved. Deletions cut 2 bases from V and 1 base from J, with 3 bases between. The CDR3 length is 14 residues. The germline V gene has CDR1 SGHTA and CDR2 FQGNSA. CDR3 nucleotides: TGTGCCAGCAGCTTAACTTCCTATAATTCACCCCTCCACTTT. Protein: CASSLTSYNSPLHF.

The CDR3 nucleotides read TGTGCCAGTAGTATTGGAACAGGGGGAGAGACCCAGTACTTC. This sequence encodes CASSIGTGGETQYF. The rearrangement joins TRBV19 to TRBJ2-5; 8 nucleotides match TRBD1. The CDR3 length is 14 residues. Germline CDR1 reads LNHDA; CDR2 reads SQIVND (reference sequence). With 3 bases clipped from V and 4 bases from J, the junction kept 4 bases outside the gene matches.

As concerns this clone: Within the sample, other DNA sequences also encode this same CDR3. The gene calls are TRBV11-2 and TRBJ2-7; D is uncertain. This CDR3 spans 14 amino acids. The V and J ends lost 2 bases and 4 bases respectively, with 12 bases between them. Germline CDR1 is SGHAT and CDR2 is FQNNGV. CDR3 DNA sequence: TGTGCCAGCAGCTTAAGGCAGACGCCTTACGAGCAGTACTTC. Protein product: CASSLRQTPYEQYF.

The chain links TRBV23-1 to TRBJ1-5; D is uncertain. TRBV23-1 is an ORF; its function is uncertain. Deletions cut 2 bases from V and 1 base from J, with 3 bases between. This CDR3 has 13 residues. The CDR3 loop reads CASSQRSNQPQHF. CDR3 in DNA: TGCGCCAGCAGTCAACGGAGCAATCAGCCCCAGCATTTT.